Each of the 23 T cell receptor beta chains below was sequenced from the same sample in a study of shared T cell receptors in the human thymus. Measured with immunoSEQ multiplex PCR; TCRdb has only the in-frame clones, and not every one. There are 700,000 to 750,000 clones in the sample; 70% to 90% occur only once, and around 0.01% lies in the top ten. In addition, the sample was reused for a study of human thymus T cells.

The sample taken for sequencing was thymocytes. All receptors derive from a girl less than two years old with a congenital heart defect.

The CDR3 nucleotides are TGCGCCAGCAGCCCTCACAGACAGGGCTTAAACACTGAAGCTTTCTTT. Protein product: CASSPHRQGLNTEAFF. V and J are TRBV5-1 and TRBJ1-1; 7 bases are shared with TRBD1. Germline V gives CDR1 SGHRS, CDR2 YFSETQ. This CDR3 comprises 16 residues. With V trimmed by 4 bases and J by 2 bases, 11 bases remained unmatched.

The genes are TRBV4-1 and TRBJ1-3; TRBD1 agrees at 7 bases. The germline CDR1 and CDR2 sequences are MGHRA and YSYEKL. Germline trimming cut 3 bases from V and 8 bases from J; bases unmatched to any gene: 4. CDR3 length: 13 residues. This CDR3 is CASSQRGLDTIYF. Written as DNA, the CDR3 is TGCGCCAGCAGCCAGAGGGGGCTGGACACCATATATTTT.

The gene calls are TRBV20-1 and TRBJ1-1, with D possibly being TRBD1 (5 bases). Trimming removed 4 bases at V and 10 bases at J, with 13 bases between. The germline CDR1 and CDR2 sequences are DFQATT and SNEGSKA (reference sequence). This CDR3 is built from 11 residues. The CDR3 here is CSATRFRGAFF. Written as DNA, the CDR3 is TGCAGTGCTACCAGGTTTAGGGGAGCTTTCTTT.

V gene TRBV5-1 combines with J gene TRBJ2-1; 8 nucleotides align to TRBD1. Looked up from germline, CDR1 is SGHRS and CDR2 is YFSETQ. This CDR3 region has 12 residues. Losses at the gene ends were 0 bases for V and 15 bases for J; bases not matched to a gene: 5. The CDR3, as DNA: TGCGCCAGCAGCTTGGAACAGGGGGTTGTGTTCTTC. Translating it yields CASSLEQGVVFF.

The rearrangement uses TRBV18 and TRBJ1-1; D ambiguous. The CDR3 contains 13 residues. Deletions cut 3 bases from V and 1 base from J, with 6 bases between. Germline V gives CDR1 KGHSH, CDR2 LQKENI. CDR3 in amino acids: CASSPGANTEAFF. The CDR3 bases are TGTGCCAGCTCACCGGGAGCGAACACTGAAGCTTTCTTT.

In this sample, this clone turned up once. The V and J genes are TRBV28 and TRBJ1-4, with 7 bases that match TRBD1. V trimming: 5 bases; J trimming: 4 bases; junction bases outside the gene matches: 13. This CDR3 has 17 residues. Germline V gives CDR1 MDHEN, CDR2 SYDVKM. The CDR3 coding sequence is TGTGCCAGCAGTAGGGGAAGGGGGCTCCTACTTAATGAAAAACTGTTTTTT. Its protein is CASSRGRGLLLNEKLFF.

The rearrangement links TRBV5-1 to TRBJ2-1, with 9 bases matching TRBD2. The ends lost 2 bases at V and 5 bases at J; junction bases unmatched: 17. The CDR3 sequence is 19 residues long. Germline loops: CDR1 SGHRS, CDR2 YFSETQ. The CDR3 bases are TGCGCCAGCAGCTTAAGCCCTAGCGGGGATATACTTGAGAACAATGAGCAGTTCTTC. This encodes CASSLSPSGDILENNEQFF.

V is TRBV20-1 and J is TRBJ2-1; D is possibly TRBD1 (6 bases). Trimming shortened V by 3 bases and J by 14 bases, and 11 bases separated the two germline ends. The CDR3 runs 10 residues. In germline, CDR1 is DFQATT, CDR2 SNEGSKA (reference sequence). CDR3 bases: TGCAGTGCTAGGCAGGGGTTGGAGTTCTTC. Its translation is CSARQGLEFF.

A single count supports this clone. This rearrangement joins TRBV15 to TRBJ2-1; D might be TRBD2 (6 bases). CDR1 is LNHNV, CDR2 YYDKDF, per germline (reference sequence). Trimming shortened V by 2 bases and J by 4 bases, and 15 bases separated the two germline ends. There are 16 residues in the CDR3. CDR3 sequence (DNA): TGTGCCACCAGCAGATCAGTGACTAGGCTATACAATGAGCAGTTCTTC. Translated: CATSRSVTRLYNEQFF.

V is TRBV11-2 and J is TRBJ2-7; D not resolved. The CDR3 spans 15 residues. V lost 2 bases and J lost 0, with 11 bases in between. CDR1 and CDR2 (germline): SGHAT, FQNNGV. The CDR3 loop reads CASSLYLLSSYEQYF. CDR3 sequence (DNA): TGTGCCAGCAGCTTATACCTGCTGAGCTCCTACGAGCAGTACTTC.

The CDR3 nucleotides read TGTGCCAGTAGTATACCGGGACACCCGAACACTGAAGCTTTCTTT. This codes for CASSIPGHPNTEAFF. The chain carries TRBV19 and TRBJ1-1; weak D call: TRBD1 (6 bases). The V end was cut by 2 bases, the J end by 1 base, with 11 bases between. Germline V gene data show CDR1 as LNHDA and CDR2 as SQIVND (reference sequence). CDR3 length: 15 amino acids.

CDR3 protein: CASSLEGQPLTLNYGYTF. The CDR3 DNA is TGTGCCAGCAGTCTGGAGGGGCAGCCACTGACTTTAAACTATGGCTACACCTTC. The chain carries TRBV5-4 and TRBJ1-2; TRBD1 might be the D (5 bases). The germline gives CDR1 SGHNT, CDR2 YYREEE (reference sequence). The CDR3 extends over 18 amino acids. V shed 5 bases and J shed 2 bases, with 25 bases lying between them.

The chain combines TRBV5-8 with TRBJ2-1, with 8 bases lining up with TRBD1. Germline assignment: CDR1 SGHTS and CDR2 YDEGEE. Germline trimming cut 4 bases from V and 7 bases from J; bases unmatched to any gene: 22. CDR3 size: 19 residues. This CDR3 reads CASSLEDRDGRPRRNEQFF. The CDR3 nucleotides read TGTGCCAGCAGCCTCGAGGACAGGGATGGCCGCCCCAGAAGGAATGAGCAGTTCTTC.

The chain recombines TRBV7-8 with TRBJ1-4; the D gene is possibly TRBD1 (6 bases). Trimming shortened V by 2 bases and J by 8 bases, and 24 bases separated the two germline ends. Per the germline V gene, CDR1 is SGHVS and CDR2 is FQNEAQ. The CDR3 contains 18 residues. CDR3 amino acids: CASSLTKTQGPTGEKLFF. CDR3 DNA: TGTGCCAGCAGCTTAACCAAAACCCAGGGGCCCACTGGGGAAAAACTGTTTTTT.

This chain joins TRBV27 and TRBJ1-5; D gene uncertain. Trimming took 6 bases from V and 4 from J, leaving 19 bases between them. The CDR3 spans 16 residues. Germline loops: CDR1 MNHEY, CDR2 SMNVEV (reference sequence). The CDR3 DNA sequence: TGTGCCAGCAGCCCCGCCGTGGGTGGGCGAAATCAGCCCCAGCATTTT. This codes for CASSPAVGGRNQPQHF.

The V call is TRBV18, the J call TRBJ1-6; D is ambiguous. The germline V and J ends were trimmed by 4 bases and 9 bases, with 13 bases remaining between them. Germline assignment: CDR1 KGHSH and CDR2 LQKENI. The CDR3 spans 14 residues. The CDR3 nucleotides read TGTGCCAGCTCACTTAAGGAAGAGGGTTCACCCCTCCACTTT. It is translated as CASSLKEEGSPLHF.

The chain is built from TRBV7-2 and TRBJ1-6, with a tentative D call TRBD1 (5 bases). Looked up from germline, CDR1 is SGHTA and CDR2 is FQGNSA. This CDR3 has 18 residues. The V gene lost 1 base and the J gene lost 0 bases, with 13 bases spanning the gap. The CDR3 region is CASSLVQGQCSYNSPLHF. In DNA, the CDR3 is TGTGCCAGCAGCTTAGTGCAGGGTCAATGCTCCTATAATTCACCCCTCCACTTT.

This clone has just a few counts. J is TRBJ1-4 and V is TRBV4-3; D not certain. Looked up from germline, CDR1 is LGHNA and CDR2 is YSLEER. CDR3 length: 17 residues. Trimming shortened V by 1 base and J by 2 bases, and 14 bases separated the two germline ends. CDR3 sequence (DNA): TGCGCCAGCAGCCAAGTACAAAGAGGGCACACTAATGAAAAACTGTTTTTT. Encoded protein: CASSQVQRGHTNEKLFF.

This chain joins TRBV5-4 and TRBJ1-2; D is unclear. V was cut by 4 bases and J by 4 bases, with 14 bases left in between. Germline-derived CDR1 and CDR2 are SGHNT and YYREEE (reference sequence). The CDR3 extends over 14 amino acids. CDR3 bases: TGTGCCAGCAGCAGAGAGACAATTTCCTATGGCTACACCTTC. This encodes CASSRETISYGYTF.

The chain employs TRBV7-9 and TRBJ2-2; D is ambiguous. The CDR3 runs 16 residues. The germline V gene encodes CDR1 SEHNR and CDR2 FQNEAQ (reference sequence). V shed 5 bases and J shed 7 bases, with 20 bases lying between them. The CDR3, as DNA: TGTGCCAGCAGCCCACCCCACTCCCGGGTTTACGGGGAGCTGTTTTTT. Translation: CASSPPHSRVYGELFF.

CDR3 region: CASGGGSEQYF. The CDR3, as DNA: TGTGCCAGCGGGGGAGGGAGCGAGCAGTACTTC. The V and J genes are TRBV5-4 and TRBJ2-7, with 7 bases that match TRBD2. V lost 7 bases and J lost 6; bases outside the gene matches: 4. CDR1 and CDR2 (germline): SGHNT, YYREEE (reference sequence). The CDR3 sequence is 11 residues long.

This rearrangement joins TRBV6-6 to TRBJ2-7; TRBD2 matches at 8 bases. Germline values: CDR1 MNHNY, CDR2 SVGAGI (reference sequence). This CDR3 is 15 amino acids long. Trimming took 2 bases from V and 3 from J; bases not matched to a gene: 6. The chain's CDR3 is CASSYPTSANYEQYF. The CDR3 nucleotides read TGTGCCAGCAGTTACCCGACTAGCGCTAACTACGAGCAGTACTTC.

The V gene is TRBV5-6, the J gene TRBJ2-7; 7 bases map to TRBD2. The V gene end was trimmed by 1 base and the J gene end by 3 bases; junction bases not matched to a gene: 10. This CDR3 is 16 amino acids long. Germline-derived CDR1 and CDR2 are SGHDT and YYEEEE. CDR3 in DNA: TGTGCCAGCAGCTTGAGAATCCGGGGAGGGAACTACGAGCAGTACTTC. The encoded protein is CASSLRIRGGNYEQYF.